This T cell receptor beta chain is from a study of graft-versus-host responses after intestinal transplantation. General observations from the study: Researchers found GvH clones in recipient marrow, and some showed up first in ileum or blood.

TCRdb keeps only in-frame clones here, not all; method: immunoSEQ multiplex PCR. The sample records approximately 86,000 clones, 85% to 95% being singletons. This clone is labeled medium-sized. The antigen remains unidentified. The ends lost 3 bases at V and 11 bases at J; junction bases unmatched: 11. Germline V gene data show CDR1 as KGHSY and CDR2 as FQNENV. There are 14 residues in the CDR3. This clonotype originated in a human donor who was the organ donor for an intestinal transplant. Sequencing was performed on unstimulated CD8+ T cells sorted from spleen or lymph node cells, taken before transplant. The V and J genes are TRBV16 and TRBJ1-1; the match to TRBD1 covers 8 bases. The CDR3 DNA sequence: TGTGCCAGCAGCCAGTCCCTAACAGGGGGGATGGCTTTCTTT. Translation gives CASSQSLTGGMAFF.